This TCR beta chain comes out of a study of monozygotic twins with cystic fibrosis. This clone has only a few counts. Libraries were prepared by immunoSEQ multiplex PCR; TCRdb keeps only in-frame clonotypes and omits some of them. The sample holds more than 9,500 clones, 65% to 90% seen once. Trimming stripped 0 bases from V and 7 bases from J, with 6 bases between. Germline CDR1 is PRHDT and CDR2 is FYEKMQ (reference sequence). The CDR3 totals 13 residues. What was sequenced was blood. The source is a man younger than 30 with cystic fibrosis. The chain combines TRBV13 with TRBJ2-2; D call uncertain. The CDR3 coding sequence is TGTGCCAGCAGCTTAGGCCTGGTCGGGGAGCTGTTTTTT. Translated: CASSLGLVGELFF.